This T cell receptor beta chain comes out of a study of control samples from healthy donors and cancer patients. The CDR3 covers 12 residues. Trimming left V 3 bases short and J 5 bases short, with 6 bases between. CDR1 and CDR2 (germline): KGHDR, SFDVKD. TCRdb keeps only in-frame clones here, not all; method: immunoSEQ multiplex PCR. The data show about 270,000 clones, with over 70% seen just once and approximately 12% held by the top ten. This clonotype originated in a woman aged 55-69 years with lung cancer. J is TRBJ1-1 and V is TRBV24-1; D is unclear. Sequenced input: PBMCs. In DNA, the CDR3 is TGTGCCACCAGTGATCTCGGGACTGAAGCTTTCTTT. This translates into CATSDLGTEAFF.